This is a list of T cell receptor beta chains from one sample in a study of T cells after somatic rescue of genetic block. Produced via immunoSEQ multiplex PCR; TCRdb's table is partial and in-frame only. The sample includes 11,000 or so clones, about 78% of them seen just once. Sequencing input: peripheral blood mononuclear cells (PBMCs). All receptors come from a boy younger than 18. Both conserved end residues are trimmed from each CDR3. The D gene is left open where the match is weak.

TRBV4-3,TRBJ2-1,NA,ASSQEGLNNEQF
TRBV4-2,TRBJ2-7,TRBD2,ASSQESLAGGEQC
TRBV28,TRBJ2-5,TRBD1,AGQGAAPPWKQY
TRBV28,TRBJ2-7,TRBD1,ASSTDRSFNYEQY
TRBV20-1,TRBJ1-2,NA,SATANYGYT
TRBV7-9,TRBJ2-2,NA,ASSSHNTGELF
TRBV5-1,TRBJ1-2,NA,ASSLDGLYGYT
TRBV7-6,TRBJ2-2,NA,ASSLYGTTNTGELF
TRBV4-3,TRBJ1-2,NA,ASSQEQGAYGYT
TRBV27,TRBJ2-6,NA,ASSLVGGSGANVLT
TRBV7-3,TRBJ2-1,NA,ASSRSGSGDNEQF
TRBV5-6,TRBJ1-2,NA,ASSPRNSSPYGYT
TRBV7-9,TRBJ2-7,NA,ASSLVAGYEQY
TRBV28,TRBJ1-4,NA,ATGDFEKLF
TRBV7-2,TRBJ1-1,TRBD1,ASSLRIRDREKEAF
TRBV4-3,TRBJ2-7,NA,ASSQEDRIAPYEQY
TRBV9,TRBJ2-7,TRBD2,ASSALPPGGRSNEQY